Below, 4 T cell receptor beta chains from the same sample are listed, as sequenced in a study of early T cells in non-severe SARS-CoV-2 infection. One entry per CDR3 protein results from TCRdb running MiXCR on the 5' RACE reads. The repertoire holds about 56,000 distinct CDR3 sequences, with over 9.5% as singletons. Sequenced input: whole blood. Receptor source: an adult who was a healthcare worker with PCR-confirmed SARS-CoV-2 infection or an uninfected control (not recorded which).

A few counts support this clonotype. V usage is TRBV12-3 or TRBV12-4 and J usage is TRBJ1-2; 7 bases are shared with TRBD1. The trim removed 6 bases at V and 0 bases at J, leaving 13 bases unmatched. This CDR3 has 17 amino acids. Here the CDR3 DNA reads TGTGCCAGCAGAGCGCCGATGACAGGGCCCGCTAACTATGGCTACACCTTC. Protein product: CASRAPMTGPANYGYTF.

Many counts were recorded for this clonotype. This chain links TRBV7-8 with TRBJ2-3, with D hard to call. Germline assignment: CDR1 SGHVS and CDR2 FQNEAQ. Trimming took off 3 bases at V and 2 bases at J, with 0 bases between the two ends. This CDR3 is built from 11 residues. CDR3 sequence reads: CASSFTDTQYF. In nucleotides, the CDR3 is TGTGCCAGCAGCTTCACAGATACGCAGTATTTT.

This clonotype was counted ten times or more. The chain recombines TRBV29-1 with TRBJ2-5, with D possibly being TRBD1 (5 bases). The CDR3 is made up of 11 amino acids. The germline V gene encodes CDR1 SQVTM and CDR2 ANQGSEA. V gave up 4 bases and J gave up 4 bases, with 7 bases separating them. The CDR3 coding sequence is TGCAGCGTTGGACAGCTAGAGACCCAGTACTTC. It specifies CSVGQLETQYF. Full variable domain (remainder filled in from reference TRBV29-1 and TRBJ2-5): SAVISQKPSRDICQRGTSLTIQCQVDSQVTMMFWYRQQPGQSLTLIATANQGSEATYESGFVIDKFPISRPNLTFSTLTVSNMSPEDSSIYLCSVGQLETQYFGPGTRLLVL.

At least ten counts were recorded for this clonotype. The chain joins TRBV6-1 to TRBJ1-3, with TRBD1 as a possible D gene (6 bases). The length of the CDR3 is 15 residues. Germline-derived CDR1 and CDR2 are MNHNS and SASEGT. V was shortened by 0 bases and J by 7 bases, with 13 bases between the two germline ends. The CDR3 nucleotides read TGTGCCAGCAGTGAAGCTCCCACAGGGAGGAACACCATATATTTT. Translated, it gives CASSEAPTGRNTIYF.